A single T cell receptor beta chain is shown here with its context. The germline V gene has CDR1 SGDLS and CDR2 YYNGEE. The V end was cut by 7 bases, the J end by 4 bases, with 14 bases between. There are 13 residues in the CDR3. Researchers amplified the TCR beta CDR3 regions from RNA transcripts. An initial round of RT-PCR targeting the TCR CDR3 relied on the HTBI primer set. TCRdb redid the calling of the multiplex PCR reads with MiXCR, one entry per CDR3 protein. The repertoire holds around 200,000 distinct CDR3 sequences, with 15% to 20% as singletons. This specimen belongs to a study of T cells in Graves' hyperthyroidism and ophthalmopathy.

The sequencing input was blood. The origin of this receptor is a man aged 40-49 years with Graves' hyperthyroidism. V and J are TRBV9 and TRBJ2-5; D may be TRBD1 (7 bases). In DNA form, the CDR3 reads TGTGCCAGCGGTTCAGGGGGAGGAGAGACCCAGTACTTC. Its translation is CASGSGGGETQYF.